This record covers a single T cell receptor beta chain. Original processing notes: Estimates of nucleated cell counts were drawn from the amplification of reference gene primers. Profiled with immunoSEQ multiplex PCR; TCRdb holds only in-frame clones, not every one. V, J and clone size reflect that table, while D and trimming were determined from the DNA. This table holds over 200,000 clones, around nine tenths found once. This record belongs to a study of blood T cell repertoires in COVID-19. As for the study in general: T cells, B-cell-depleted T cells, or PBMCs provided the cDNA or gDNA that served as material.

Allocation to cohorts depended on clinical history reported by the participants. Two negative PCRs, clearance, or symptom resolution were required of recovered Cohort 3 donors. Germline CDR1 is MNHEY and CDR2 is SMNVEV (reference sequence). The CDR3 is made up of 14 amino acids. V dropped 6 bases and J dropped 5; count of bases not matched to a gene: 7. The origin of this receptor is a young man who had recovered from COVID-19. The V and J genes are TRBV27 and TRBJ1-1; 9 bases match TRBD1. Sequenced sample: PBMCs or T cells enriched from blood (not recorded which). CDR3 protein: CASSNTGGETEAFF. The CDR3 region has the DNA TGTGCCAGCAGCAATACAGGGGGCGAAACTGAAGCTTTCTTT.